Listed below are T cell receptor beta chains from one sample, sequenced in a study of cytomegalovirus exposure and HLA in healthy donors. The repertoire was sequenced with immunoSEQ multiplex PCR; TCRdb's copy has only in-frame clones and lacks some. The table records about 160,000 clones, about 85% of them present only once. Sequences were obtained from PBMCs. The receptor source for this set is a male donor in good health and CMV-seropositive. Both conserved end residues are part of each CDR3. The D gene is left open where the match is weak. Only part of the rows carry a size: once, few, many, or a class if the clone is expanded.

TRBV7-2	.	TRBJ2-5	.	TGTGCCAGCAGCTTAGTATTCGGGTTCCAAGAGACCCAGTACTTC	CASSLVFGFQETQYF
TRBV6-6	.	TRBJ2-7	.	TGTGCCGCGGGGCGGGCAGGGAACTACGAGCAGTACTTC	CAAGRAGNYEQYF
TRBV10-3	once	TRBJ2-3	TRBD2	TGTGCCATCAGTGAGAAACTAGCGGAGGGGGATACGCAGTATTTT	CAISEKLAEGDTQYF
TRBV7-9	.	TRBJ2-7	TRBD2	TGTGCCAGCAGCCTTCTCGGGCTAGCGGGAAAGGATGGCGAGCAGTACTTC	CASSLLGLAGKDGEQYF
TRBV14	.	TRBJ2-2	TRBD1	TGTGCCAGCAGCCTATTGACAGGGTCGAACACCGGGGAGCTGTTTTTT	CASSLLTGSNTGELFF
TRBV18	few	TRBJ2-7	.	TGTGCCAGCTCACCGGTAGCGCAAATAGATTACGAGCAGTACTTC	CASSPVAQIDYEQYF
TRBV18	.	TRBJ2-1	.	TGTGCCAGCTCACCACCGGGGTGGCTAGCGACCGTTAATGAGCAGTTCTTC	CASSPPGWLATVNEQFF
TRBV11-2	.	TRBJ2-2	.	TGTGCCAGCAGCTTAGGTCTGAACACCGGGGAGCTGTTTTTT	CASSLGLNTGELFF
TRBV4-2	few	TRBJ2-1	.	TGTGCCAGCAGCCAAATTAGCGGAAGCTCCTACAATGAGCAGTTCTTC	CASSQISGSSYNEQFF
TRBV11-3	.	TRBJ2-3	TRBD2	TGTGCCAGCAGCTTAGGGGTCGGAGCGGGAGAGGCAGATACGCAGTATTTT	CASSLGVGAGEADTQYF
TRBV27	.	TRBJ1-2	TRBD1	TGTGCCAGCAGTTCACGGACAGGGACTAACTATGGCTACACCTTC	CASSSRTGTNYGYTF
TRBV10-2	.	TRBJ2-7	.	TGCGCCAGCAGTGAGTGGGGAGGGGGGTACGAGCAGTACTTC	CASSEWGGGYEQYF